These T cell receptor beta chains were read from a single sample in a study of regulatory T cells in long-lasting Graves disease. In TCRdb, the multiplex PCR reads were re-called with MiXCR into one record per CDR3 protein. In the table there are around 430,000 distinct CDR3 sequences, 20% to 25% of which are singletons. Sequencing used peripheral blood mononuclear cells (PBMCs), obtained when the disease was refractory, from a patient treated with antithyroid drugs. The receptors come from a female donor with Graves disease. Each CDR3 is given with its conserved first and last residue. Each record gives: D gene, clone size, J gene, V gene, CDR3 protein, CDR3 DNA. D genes are given only for firm matches. Not every row has a clone size; where given, it reads once, few, many or a size class.

TRBD2 many TRBJ2-7 TRBV7-8 CASSLLGRENSYEQYF TGTGCCAGCAGCCTGCTTGGGCGGGAGAACTCCTACGAGCAGTACTTC
TRBD1 NA TRBJ2-7 TRBV20-1 CSASLGTGAYEQYF TGCAGTGCTAGTCTCGGGACAGGGGCCTACGAGCAGTACTTC
TRBD1 NA TRBJ1-1 TRBV9 CASSVWDGDRAFF TGTGCCAGCAGCGTATGGGACGGGGACAGGGCTTTCTTT
NA NA TRBJ2-7 TRBV19 CASSISFAYEQYF TGTGCCAGTAGTATCTCTTTTGCCTACGAGCAGTACTTC
TRBD1 many TRBJ1-5 TRBV6-1 CAAGQGGQPQHF TGTGCCGCAGGACAGGGCGGTCAGCCCCAGCATTTT
TRBD1 few TRBJ2-7 TRBV13 CASSQMTGGYEQYF TGTGCCAGCAGCCAAATGACAGGGGGCTACGAGCAGTACTTC
NA NA TRBJ1-1 TRBV4-3 CASSQDVGTTEAFF TGCGCCAGCAGCCAAGATGTAGGGACAACTGAAGCTTTCTTT
NA few TRBJ1-1 TRBV6-5 CASSYARGTEAFF TGTGCCAGCAGTTACGCCAGGGGCACTGAAGCTTTCTTT
TRBD1 NA TRBJ1-4 TRBV6-5 CASSYSTGGAEKLFF TGTGCCAGCAGTTACTCGACAGGGGGAGCTGAAAAACTGTTTTTT
NA few TRBJ1-1 TRBV11-3 CASSFKGSETEAFF TGTGCCAGCAGCTTTAAAGGGAGTGAGACTGAAGCTTTCTTT
TRBD1 NA TRBJ2-7 TRBV18 CASSPQTGTYSYEQYF TGTGCCAGCTCACCACAGACAGGGACCTACTCCTACGAGCAGTACTTC
NA NA TRBJ2-1 TRBV12-3/TRBV12-4 CASSDAGTSTYNEQFF TGTGCCAGCAGCGACGCCGGGACCTCAACCTACAATGAGCAGTTCTTC
NA NA TRBJ1-2 TRBV27 CASSKTGTVYGYTF TGTGCCAGCAGTAAAACCGGGACGGTCTATGGCTACACCTTC
NA many TRBJ2-7 TRBV28 CASSLRAEGQQYF TGTGCCAGCAGTTTACGGGCGGAGGGGCAGCAGTACTTC
NA NA TRBJ2-4 TRBV10-3 CAIADSREGVIFGIQYF TGTGCCATCGCCGACAGCCGAGAAGGGGTAATATTTGGCATTCAGTACTTC
TRBD2 NA TRBJ2-3 TRBV9 CASSARSGSNTDTQYF TGTGCCAGCAGCGCTCGTAGCGGGAGCAACACAGATACGCAGTATTTT
NA NA TRBJ1-6 TRBV7-2 CASRPRLSNSPLHF TGTGCCAGCAGACCCAGGTTGTCTAATTCACCCCTCCACTTT
TRBD1 NA TRBJ1-2 TRBV28 CASSTGTGGYYGYTF TGTGCCAGCAGCACCGGGACAGGGGGATACTATGGCTACACCTTC
TRBD1 many TRBJ1-2 TRBV12-3/TRBV12-4 CASRLTGGSGYTF TGTGCCAGCAGACTAACAGGGGGGAGCGGCTACACCTTC
NA NA TRBJ1-6 TRBV12-3/TRBV12-4 CASSFGPSGSPLHF TGTGCCAGCAGTTTTGGGCCGTCTGGTTCACCCCTCCACTTT
NA NA TRBJ2-5 TRBV7-2 CASSLVSGETQYF TGTGCCAGCAGCTTAGTATCGGGAGAGACCCAGTACTTC
NA many TRBJ1-6 TRBV28 CASSLYTWGRNSPLHF TGTGCCAGCAGTTTATATACCTGGGGCCGGAATTCACCCCTCCACTTT
TRBD1 few TRBJ1-1 TRBV6-2/TRBV6-3 CASSTRGGTGDNTEAFF TGTGCCAGCAGTACTCGGGGAGGGACAGGCGATAACACTGAAGCTTTCTTT
TRBD1 many TRBJ2-5 TRBV7-3 CASSLTGVEGETQYF TGTGCCAGCAGCTTGACAGGGGTCGAGGGAGAGACCCAGTACTTC
TRBD1 NA TRBJ1-1 TRBV19 CASSMRQGDLNTKAFF TGTGCCAGTAGTATGCGACAGGGTGACCTGAACACTAAAGCTTTCTTT
TRBD1 NA TRBJ2-7 TRBV14 CASSQEGGQGFVYEQYF TGTGCCAGCAGCCAAGAAGGGGGACAGGGTTTTGTCTACGAGCAGTACTTC
NA many TRBJ2-7 TRBV2 CASSEAVGRPYEQYF TGTGCCAGCAGTGAAGCTGTCGGCAGGCCCTACGAGCAGTACTTC
NA few TRBJ2-5 TRBV7-6 CASSLGMETQYF TGTGCCAGCAGCTTAGGGATGGAGACCCAGTACTTC
NA many TRBJ1-4 TRBV20-1 CSAREAGIPVEKLFF TGCAGTGCTAGAGAAGCAGGGATCCCGGTCGAAAAACTGTTTTTT
TRBD1 many TRBJ2-7 TRBV12-3/TRBV12-4 CASSTRQGSSYEQYF TGTGCCAGCAGCACTCGACAGGGGAGCTCCTACGAGCAGTACTTC
NA NA TRBJ2-2 TRBV11-2 CASSLGPGYTGELFF TGCGCCAGCAGTCTGGGGCCAGGGTACACCGGGGAGCTGTTTTTT
NA many TRBJ1-2 TRBV6-1 CASSETRRSYTF TGTGCCAGCAGTGAAACACGCAGGAGCTACACCTTC
TRBD1 NA TRBJ1-1 TRBV7-9 CASSPRTGRLGTEAFF TGTGCCAGCAGCCCCCGGACAGGACGCCTGGGCACTGAAGCTTTCTTT
NA NA TRBJ2-7 TRBV29-1 CSGTEDYEQYF TGCAGCGGGACGGAGGACTACGAGCAGTACTTC
NA few TRBJ1-3 TRBV27 CASSSQPPLISSGNTIYF TGTGCCAGCAGTTCTCAGCCCCCCTTGATATCGTCTGGAAACACCATATATTTT
NA NA TRBJ1-1 TRBV29-1 CSAYLTEAFF TGCAGCGCCTACTTAACTGAAGCTTTCTTT
NA NA TRBJ1-1 TRBV30 CAWAPGPSWDTEAFF TGTGCCTGGGCACCCGGACCTTCGTGGGACACTGAAGCTTTCTTT
TRBD1 NA TRBJ1-1 TRBV28 CASKSRQGAVTSEAFF TGCGCCAGCAAGTCCCGACAGGGGGCGGTTACTTCCGAAGCTTTCTTT
NA once TRBJ2-7 TRBV6-2/TRBV6-3 CASSLQTPDKQYF TGTGCCAGCAGTTTACAAACCCCCGATAAGCAGTACTTC
NA NA TRBJ2-2 TRBV15 CATSIHLNTGELFF TGTGCCACCAGCATTCACCTTAACACCGGGGAGCTGTTTTTT
TRBD2 few TRBJ2-7 TRBV20-1 CSAREPAGGGAEQYF TGCAGTGCTAGAGAGCCCGCGGGGGGTGGCGCCGAGCAGTACTTC
TRBD1 NA TRBJ2-7 TRBV7-2 CAWSVQGATGQYF TGTGCCTGGAGTGTACAGGGGGCAACGGGGCAGTACTTC
NA NA TRBJ2-3 TRBV20-1 CSARLGINPDTQYF TGCAGTGCTAGATTAGGGATCAACCCAGATACGCAGTATTTT
NA many TRBJ1-1 TRBV7-2 CASSLAGPEAFF TGTGCCAGCAGCTTAGCAGGACCTGAAGCTTTCTTT
NA few TRBJ1-1 TRBV12-3/TRBV12-4 CASSQGFGTEAFF TGTGCCAGCAGCCAGGGGTTCGGCACTGAAGCTTTCTTT
NA NA TRBJ2-7 TRBV7-9 CASSFGSYPSYEQYF TGTGCCAGCAGCTTTGGCTCCTACCCTTCCTACGAGCAGTACTTC
NA few TRBJ1-2 TRBV19 CASSIAGQASYGYTF TGTGCCAGTAGTATAGCCGGGCAGGCCTCCTATGGCTACACCTTC
NA few TRBJ1-4 TRBV12-3/TRBV12-4 CASLQGGEKLFF TGTGCCAGCTTACAGGGTGGCGAAAAACTGTTTTTT
TRBD1 many TRBJ2-5 TRBV28 CASSPPPAGGDSQTQYF TGTGCCAGCAGTCCCCCCCCCGCAGGGGGCGACTCCCAGACCCAGTACTTC
NA many TRBJ1-2 TRBV11-3 CASSYRRGIGYGYTF TGTGCCAGCAGCTACCGAAGGGGGATCGGCTATGGCTACACCTTC
NA NA TRBJ1-5 TRBV6-9 CASSSQGGPQHF TGTGCCAGCAGTTCCCAAGGGGGGCCCCAGCATTTT
NA many TRBJ2-7 TRBV5-1 CASSLESSYEQYF TGCGCCAGCAGCTTGGAGTCATCCTACGAGCAGTACTTC
TRBD2 many TRBJ2-4 TRBV2 CASRQTSGGTIQYF TGTGCCAGCAGGCAAACTAGCGGGGGAACCATTCAGTACTTC
TRBD1 few TRBJ2-7 TRBV5-1 CASSPQGLEQYF TGCGCCAGCAGCCCACAGGGGCTCGAGCAGTACTTC